This entry features one T cell receptor (beta chain) sequence. In the authors' methods: Estimation of nucleated cell counts relied on the amplification of reference gene primers. The assay was immunoSEQ multiplex PCR, and TCRdb's table has in-frame clones only and misses some. Clone size and the V and J calls come from that table; the DNA yielded D and trimming. The sample has a few hundred thousand clones, roughly 85% seen once. These data belong to a study of blood T cell repertoires in COVID-19. Background on the study: COVID-19 samples collected from the United States, Italy and Spain covered acute and convalescent phases. In each case, the material was cDNA or gDNA derived from T cells, B-cell-depleted T cells, or PBMCs.

Losses at the gene ends were 11 bases for V and 4 bases for J; bases not matched to a gene: 5. This CDR3 has 12 residues. The sequence derives from a woman aged 18-29 years with acute or convalescent COVID-19. The sequenced material came from peripheral blood. The chain links TRBV12-3 or TRBV12-4 to TRBJ2-1; 7 nucleotides align to TRBD2. The CDR3 DNA reads TGTGCCGTATGGGGGGGTTACAATGAGCAGTTCTTC. This encodes CAVWGGYNEQFF.